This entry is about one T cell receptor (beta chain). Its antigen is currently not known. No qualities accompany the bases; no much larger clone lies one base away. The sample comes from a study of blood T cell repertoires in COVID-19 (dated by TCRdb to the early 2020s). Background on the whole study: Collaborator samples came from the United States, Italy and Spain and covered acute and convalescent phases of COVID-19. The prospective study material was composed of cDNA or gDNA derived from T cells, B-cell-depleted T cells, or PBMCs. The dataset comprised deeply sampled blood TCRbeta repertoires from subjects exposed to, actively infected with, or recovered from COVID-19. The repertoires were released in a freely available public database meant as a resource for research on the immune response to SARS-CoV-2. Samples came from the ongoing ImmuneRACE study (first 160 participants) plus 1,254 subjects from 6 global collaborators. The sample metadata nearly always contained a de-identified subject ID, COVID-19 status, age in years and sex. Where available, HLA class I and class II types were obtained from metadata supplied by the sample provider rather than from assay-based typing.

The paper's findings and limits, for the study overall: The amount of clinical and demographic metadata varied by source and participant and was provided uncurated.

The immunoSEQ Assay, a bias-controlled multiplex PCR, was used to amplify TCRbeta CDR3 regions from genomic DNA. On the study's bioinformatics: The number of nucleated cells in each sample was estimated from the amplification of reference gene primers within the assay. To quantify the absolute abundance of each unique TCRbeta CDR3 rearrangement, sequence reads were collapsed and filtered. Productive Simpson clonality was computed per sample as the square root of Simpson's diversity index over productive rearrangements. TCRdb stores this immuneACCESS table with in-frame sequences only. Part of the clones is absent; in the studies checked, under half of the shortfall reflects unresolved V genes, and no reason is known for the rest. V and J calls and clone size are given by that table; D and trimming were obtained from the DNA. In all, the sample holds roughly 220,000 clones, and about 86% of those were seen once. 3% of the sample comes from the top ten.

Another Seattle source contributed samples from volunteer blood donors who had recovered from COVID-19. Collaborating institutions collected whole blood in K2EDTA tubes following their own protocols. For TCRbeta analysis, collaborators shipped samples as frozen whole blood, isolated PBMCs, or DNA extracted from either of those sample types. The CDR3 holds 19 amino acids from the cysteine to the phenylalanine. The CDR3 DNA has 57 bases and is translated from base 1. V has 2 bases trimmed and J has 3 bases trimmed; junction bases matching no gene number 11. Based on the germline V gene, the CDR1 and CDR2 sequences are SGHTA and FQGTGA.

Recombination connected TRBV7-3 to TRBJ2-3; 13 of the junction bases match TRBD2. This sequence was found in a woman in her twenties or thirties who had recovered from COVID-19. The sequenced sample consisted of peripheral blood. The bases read TGTGCCAGCAGCTTAGCCCGGACTAGCGGGAGCGGGGGGACAGATACGCAGTATTTT. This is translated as CASSLARTSGSGGTDTQYF.